The clone carrying this T cell receptor beta chain has only one observation. Its specificity is not known. The CDR3 loop spans 14 amino acids. V lost 2 bases and J lost 9; bases outside the gene matches: 6. Germline V gene sequence: CDR1 MNHEY, CDR2 SVGAGI. RNA transcripts gave rise to amplified TCR beta CDR3 regions. Researchers ran a first-round RT-PCR on the TCR CDR3 using the HTBI primer set. Via MiXCR, TCRdb re-called the multiplex PCR reads, giving one row per CDR3 protein. The sample holds fewer than 350,000 distinct CDR3 sequences, roughly 13% seen once. These data originate in a study of T cells in Graves' hyperthyroidism and ophthalmopathy. Study-wide results and caveats: Among thyroid clonotypes expanded above 0.001, most also appeared in blood. Ophthalmopathy onset followed model prediction by a median around 6.9 months.

Patients aged 18 to 65 had newly diagnosed hyperthyroidism that had lasted under 2 months. Lactation, pregnancy, other autoimmune disease or uncontrolled infection led to exclusion of patients. Sequencing input: blood. The origin of this receptor is a woman aged 40 to 49 with Graves' hyperthyroidism. The rearrangement links TRBV6-5 to TRBJ2-3; TRBD1 agrees at 9 bases. The CDR3 DNA is TGTGCCAGCAGTTACACGGGACAGGGTAACACGCAGTATTTT. Its protein is CASSYTGQGNTQYF.